Listed here are 10 T cell receptor beta chains from one sample, sequenced in a study of T cells in lung cancer brain metastases. Profiling relied on immunoSEQ multiplex PCR, and the TCRdb table lists in-frame clones only, not all of them. The sample includes 3,000 or so clones, approximately 87% of them seen just once. The material sequenced was tumor tissue from the primary lung tumor. These receptors were collected from a woman aged 45 to 65 with non-small cell lung cancer.

In this sample, this clone turned up once. This chain connects TRBV7-9 to TRBJ2-7; D unclear. The CDR3 has 16 residues. Germline-derived CDR1 and CDR2 are SEHNR and FQNEAQ (reference sequence). Deletions cut 1 base from V and 2 bases from J, with 15 bases between. The CDR3 loop reads CASSLVRNKPTYEQYF. CDR3 DNA sequence: TGTGCCAGCAGCTTAGTTCGTAACAAGCCTACCTACGAGCAGTACTTC.

This chain connects TRBV19 to TRBJ1-6; a possible D gene is TRBD1 (6 bases). Trimming stripped 3 bases from V and 8 bases from J, with 11 bases between. Germline V lookup: CDR1 LNHDA, CDR2 SQIVND (reference sequence). CDR3 length: 14 amino acids. CDR3 in DNA: TGTGCCAGTAGTATGGACAGCCGATATTCACCCCTCCACTTT. Protein sequence: CASSMDSRYSPLHF.

This chain joins TRBV7-6 and TRBJ2-2; 7 bases are shared with TRBD1. The CDR3 runs 14 residues. The germline CDR1 and CDR2 sequences are SGHVS and FNYEAQ. With 5 bases clipped from V and 7 bases from J, the junction kept 7 bases outside the gene matches. Here the CDR3 reads CASSEQGTYGELFF. CDR3 nucleotide sequence: TGTGCCAGCAGCGAACAGGGGACATACGGGGAGCTGTTTTTT.

The chain combines TRBV9 with TRBJ1-1; no clear D. Germline assignment: CDR1 SGDLS and CDR2 YYNGEE. The CDR3 has 12 residues. The ends were cut back, 3 bases at V and 0 bases at J, with 3 bases in the middle. The CDR3 sequence: CASSALNTEAFF. The DNA of the CDR3 is TGTGCCAGCAGCGCCTTGAACACTGAAGCTTTCTTT.

The chain combines TRBV5-4 with TRBJ2-5; D may be TRBD2 (5 bases). V was shortened by 4 bases and J by 2 bases, with 21 bases between the two germline ends. Germline lookup yields CDR1 SGHNT and CDR2 YYREEE (reference sequence). CDR3 length equals 17 residues. DNA of the CDR3: TGTGCCAGCAGCCCCTCCCCCCCCGGTGGCGGGCAAGAGACCCAGTACTTC. This gives the protein CASSPSPPGGGQETQYF.

This chain links TRBV7-9 with TRBJ1-5, with D uncertain. The CDR3 is made up of 13 amino acids. Trimming removed 5 bases at V and 5 bases at J, with 10 bases between. From germline, CDR1 is SEHNR and CDR2 FQNEAQ (reference sequence). The CDR3 region has the DNA TGTGCCAGCAGCCTTTCGGGCGATCAGCCCCAGCATTTT. Translation: CASSLSGDQPQHF.

This clone was seen only a few times. The V and J genes are TRBV28 and TRBJ2-3, with 7 bases lining up with TRBD2. Germline-derived CDR1 and CDR2 are MDHEN and SYDVKM. The CDR3 consists of 17 residues. The V segment lost 5 bases and the J segment 0 bases; nucleotides outside the gene matches: 11. CDR3 in DNA: TGTGCCAGCAGTCCCCTCGGGGAGGGGAAGAGCACAGATACGCAGTATTTT. Protein: CASSPLGEGKSTDTQYF.

The chain links TRBV7-2 to TRBJ2-2, with a weak D call TRBD2 (6 bases). V was clipped by 3 bases and J by 7 bases, with 15 bases between them. CDR3 length equals 15 residues. Germline values: CDR1 SGHTA, CDR2 FQGNSA. Here the CDR3 reads CASSFGTGPSGELFF. The CDR3 nucleotides read TGTGCCAGCAGCTTCGGGACTGGACCCAGCGGGGAGCTGTTTTTT.

The V and J genes are TRBV7-9 and TRBJ2-7; 8 bases match TRBD1. V gave up 1 base and J gave up 6 bases; unmatched junction bases: 8. The CDR3 has 15 residues. Per the germline V gene, CDR1 is SEHNR and CDR2 is FQNEAQ (reference sequence). The CDR3 region has the DNA TGTGCCAGCAGCTTAGAAACAGGGGGAACCTCCGAGCAGTACTTC. As protein: CASSLETGGTSEQYF.

V gene TRBV11-3 combines with J gene TRBJ2-2; D might be TRBD2 (5 bases). The germline CDR1 and CDR2 sequences are SGHNT and YENEEA. Trimming left V 3 bases short and J 5 bases short, with 7 bases between. The CDR3 has 13 residues. The CDR3, as DNA: TGTGCCAGCAGCTTTCGGGGTACCGGGGAGCTGTTTTTT. Protein: CASSFRGTGELFF.